Reported below is one T cell receptor (beta chain). The data originate from a study of shared clonotypes between healthy human individuals. This CDR3 comprises 16 residues. The J segment lost 8 bases and the V segment lost 1 base, leaving 12 bases of the junction unmatched. Per germline, CDR1 SGHNT and CDR2 YENEEA. TCRdb's table, derived via immunoSEQ multiplex PCR, lists solely in-frame clones and lacks some. The sample has about 1.5 million clones, approximately 97% seen once. The rearrangement links TRBV11-3 to TRBJ2-5; 8 bases are shared with TRBD2. The clonotype was recovered from a man aged 25 to 45 in good health. The sample consisted of naive CD4+ T cells sorted from blood. Documented subset: CD45RA+ positively selected. The CDR3 sequence is CASSLVGGSGEQTQYF. CDR3 bases: TGTGCCAGCAGCTTAGTCGGGGGTAGCGGGGAACAAACCCAGTACTTC.